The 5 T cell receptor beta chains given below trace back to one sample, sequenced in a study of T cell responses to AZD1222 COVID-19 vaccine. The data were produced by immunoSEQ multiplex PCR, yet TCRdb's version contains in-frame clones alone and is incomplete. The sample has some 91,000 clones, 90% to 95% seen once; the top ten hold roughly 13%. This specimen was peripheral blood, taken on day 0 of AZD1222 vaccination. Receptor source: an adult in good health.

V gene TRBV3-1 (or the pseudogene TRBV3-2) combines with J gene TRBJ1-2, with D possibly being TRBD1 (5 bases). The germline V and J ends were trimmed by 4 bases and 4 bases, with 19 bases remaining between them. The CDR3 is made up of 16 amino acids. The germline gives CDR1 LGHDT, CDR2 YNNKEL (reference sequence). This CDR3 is CASSPSTRGLSYGYTF. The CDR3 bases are TGTGCCAGCAGCCCCAGTACTAGGGGCCTCTCCTATGGCTACACCTTC.

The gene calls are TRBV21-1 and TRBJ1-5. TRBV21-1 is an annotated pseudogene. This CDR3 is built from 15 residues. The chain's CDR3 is CASSKGNRKNQPQHF. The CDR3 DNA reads TGTGCCAGCAGCAAGGGAAACAGAAAAAATCAGCCCCAGCATTTT.

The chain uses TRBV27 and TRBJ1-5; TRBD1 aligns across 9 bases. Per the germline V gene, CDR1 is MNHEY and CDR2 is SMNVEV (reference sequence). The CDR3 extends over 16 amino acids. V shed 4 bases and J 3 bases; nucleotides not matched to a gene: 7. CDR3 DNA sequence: TGTGCCAGCAGTTGGACAGGGGTTCATGACAATCAGCCCCAGCATTTT. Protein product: CASSWTGVHDNQPQHF.

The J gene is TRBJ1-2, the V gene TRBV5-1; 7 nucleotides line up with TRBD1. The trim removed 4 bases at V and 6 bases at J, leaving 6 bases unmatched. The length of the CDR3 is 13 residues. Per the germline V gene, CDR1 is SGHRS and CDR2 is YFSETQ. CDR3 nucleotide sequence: TGCGCCAGCAGCCAGGGACAGATCGATGGCTACACCTTC. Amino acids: CASSQGQIDGYTF.

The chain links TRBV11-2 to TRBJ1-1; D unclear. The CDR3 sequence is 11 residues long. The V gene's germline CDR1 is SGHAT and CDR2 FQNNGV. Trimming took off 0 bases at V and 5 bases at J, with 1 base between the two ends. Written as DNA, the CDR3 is TGTGCCAGCAGCTTAGAGACTGAAGCTTTCTTT. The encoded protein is CASSLETEAFF.